The next 19 T cell receptor beta chains were all read from a single sample in a study of cytomegalovirus exposure and HLA in healthy donors. Researchers ran the PCR with 60 Vbeta and 13 Jbeta primers. Some clones are missing from TCRdb's copy, which holds only in-frame ones; the method was immunoSEQ multiplex PCR. The table lists around 99,000 clones, roughly 87% of them singletons. The sequenced material came from PBMCs. Source of these receptors: a man in his thirties or forties in good health and CMV-seropositive.

This sequence joins TRBV11-2 and TRBJ2-7; D uncertain. The germline V and J ends were trimmed by 3 bases and 2 bases, with 8 bases remaining between them. Germline CDR1 reads SGHAT; CDR2 reads FQNNGV. This CDR3 contains 13 residues. The CDR3 DNA reads as TGTGCCAGCAGCTTCCCAGGTGCCTACGAGCAGTACTTC. Residues: CASSFPGAYEQYF.

This chain connects TRBV19 to TRBJ1-2; D possibly corresponds to TRBD1 (6 bases). The CDR3 runs to 14 residues. V lost 9 bases and J 8 bases, leaving 22 bases between the germline ends. Germline V CDR1 and CDR2: LNHDA, SQIVND (reference sequence). DNA of the CDR3: TGTGCCAGCTCAATGACCCCCAGGGGCGAGGGCTACACCTTC. Its translation: CASSMTPRGEGYTF.

This rearrangement joins TRBV7-9 to TRBJ2-5; perhaps TRBD1 as D (6 bases). The end of the DNA is better explained by TRBJ2-7, so the J call may be wrong. CDR1 is SEHNR and CDR2 is FQNEAQ in the germline V gene (reference sequence). The CDR3 contains 14 residues. Written as DNA, the CDR3 is TGTGCCAGCAGCCCTTGGACAGCCAATTACGAGCAGTACTTC. It yields the protein CASSPWTANYEQYF.

This chain joins TRBV5-1 and TRBJ2-3; 8 nucleotides line up with TRBD2. The CDR3 runs to 13 residues. Per germline, CDR1 SGHRS and CDR2 YFSETQ. J lost 3 bases, V lost 4 bases, and 1 base had no gene match. The CDR3 loop reads CASSGGGTDTQYF. In nucleotides, the CDR3 is TGCGCCAGCAGCGGCGGGGGGACAGATACGCAGTATTTT.

The chain is built from TRBV5-1 and TRBJ1-2; 9 bases are a match to TRBD1. The V and J ends lost 0 bases and 7 bases, in that order; junction bases with no gene match: 4. In germline, CDR1 is SGHRS, CDR2 YFSETQ. The CDR3 is 14 residues long. CDR3 nucleotide sequence: TGCGCCAGCAGCTTGGGCGGGACAGGGATTGGCTACACCTTC. The encoded protein is CASSLGGTGIGYTF.

The chain joins TRBV2 to TRBJ2-5; 12 bases are shared with TRBD2. Germline V gives CDR1 SNHLY, CDR2 FYNNEI. V was pared by 7 bases and J by 2 bases, with 8 bases of the junction left unmatched. This CDR3 contains 16 residues. In DNA form, the CDR3 reads TGTGCCAGCAAATCCACTAGCGGGGGGCCGCAAGAGACCCAGTACTTC. It codes for CASKSTSGGPQETQYF.

The V call is TRBV6-5, the J call TRBJ1-2, with D perhaps TRBD1 (6 bases). V was trimmed by 2 bases and J by 3 bases, leaving 13 bases between them. The germline V gene encodes CDR1 MNHEY and CDR2 SVGAGI. The CDR3 loop spans 15 amino acids. CDR3 in DNA: TGTGCCAGCAGTTACCACAGGGCTCAAGACTATGGCTACACCTTC. This codes for CASSYHRAQDYGYTF.

This rearrangement joins TRBV18 to TRBJ1-1; D unresolved. Per the germline V gene, CDR1 is KGHSH and CDR2 is LQKENI. V was pared by 3 bases and J by 3 bases, with 8 bases between. CDR3 length: 13 amino acids. The chain's CDR3 is CASSPSEDTEAFF. In DNA, the CDR3 is TGTGCCAGCTCACCGAGTGAGGACACTGAAGCTTTCTTT. The complete variable domain, with remaining parts taken from reference TRBV18 and TRBJ1-1, reads NAGVMQNPRHLVRRRGQEARLRCSPMKGHSHVYWYRQLPEEGLKFMVYLQKENIIDESGMPKERFSAEFPKEGPSILRIQQVVRGDSAAYFCASSPSEDTEAFFGQGTRLTVV.

The rearrangement links TRBV14 to TRBJ1-4; TRBD1 aligns across 7 bases. This CDR3 spans 15 amino acids. Germline values: CDR1 SGHDN, CDR2 FVKESK. Trimming removed 3 bases from V and 8 bases from J; junction bases left unmatched: 9. The CDR3 nucleotides read TGTGCCAGCAGCCAGGAAGACAGGGTGCGGGAAAAACTGTTTTTT. This gives the protein CASSQEDRVREKLFF. The whole variable domain, filled in from reference TRBV14 and TRBJ1-4, reads EAGVTQFPSHSVIEKGQTVTLRCDPISGHDNLYWYRRVMGKEIKFLLHFVKESKQDESGMPNNRFLAERTGGTYSTLKVQPAELEDSGVYFCASSQEDRVREKLFFGSGTQLSVL.

J is TRBJ1-1 and V is TRBV5-1, with D maybe TRBD1 (6 bases). V was trimmed by 4 bases and J by 1 base, leaving 11 bases between them. The germline V gene has CDR1 SGHRS and CDR2 YFSETQ. The CDR3 has 14 amino acids. CDR3 in DNA: TGCGCCAGCAGCACTTCACAGGGGAACACTGAAGCTTTCTTT. Translated: CASSTSQGNTEAFF.

As regards this clone: At one boundary the junction diverges from the germline segment, which might be a read error. The chain recombines TRBV7-7 with TRBJ2-7, with D possibly being TRBD1 (5 bases). The CDR3 covers 14 residues. Germline CDR1 and CDR2: SSHAT and FNYEAQ (reference sequence). CDR3 coding DNA: TGTGCTAGCAGCCCCGGACATTCAGAGTACGAGCAGTACTTC. Translating gives CASSPGHSEYEQYF.

The chain uses TRBV7-9 and TRBJ2-5; 8 nucleotides agree with TRBD1. The J segment lost 4 bases and the V segment lost 1 base, leaving 5 bases of the junction unmatched. The germline CDR1 and CDR2 sequences are SEHNR and FQNEAQ (reference sequence). This CDR3 spans 15 amino acids. The CDR3 loop is CASSLGDRGRETQYF. For the CDR3, the DNA is TGTGCCAGCAGCTTAGGAGACAGGGGTCGAGAGACCCAGTACTTC.

The chain is built from TRBV5-4 and TRBJ2-5; tentatively, D is TRBD2 (5 bases). The J call is in doubt because the DNA end fits TRBJ2-7 better. Per the germline V gene, CDR1 is SGHNT and CDR2 is YYREEE (reference sequence). The CDR3 consists of 13 residues. The CDR3 DNA reads as TGTGCCAGCACCTCTCCGGGAACCTACGAGCAGTACTTC. Protein: CASTSPGTYEQYF.

The V call is TRBV2, the J call TRBJ1-2, with D unclear. Per the germline V gene, CDR1 is SNHLY and CDR2 is FYNNEI. V shed 4 bases and J shed 3 bases, with 6 bases lying between them. The CDR3 contains 12 residues. This chain's CDR3 is CASSVSDYGYTF. The CDR3 bases are TGTGCCAGCAGTGTCTCAGACTATGGCTACACCTTC.

This chain links TRBV19 with TRBJ2-7; 7 nucleotides line up with TRBD1. Germline V CDR1 and CDR2: LNHDA, SQIVND (reference sequence). With 9 bases clipped from V and 2 bases from J, the junction kept 13 bases outside the gene matches. The CDR3 extends over 15 amino acids. CDR3 sequence: CASSRDSDPTYEQYF. The CDR3 DNA reads TGTGCCAGCAGCCGGGACAGCGACCCTACCTACGAGCAGTACTTC.

This clone was found once. The gene calls are TRBV7-7 and TRBJ2-1, with 7 positions matching TRBD1. The length of the CDR3 is 14 residues. J was trimmed by 6 bases and V by 5 bases; bases with no gene match: 7. CDR1 is SSHAT, CDR2 FNYEAQ, per germline (reference sequence). The CDR3, as DNA: TGTGCCAGCAGCCTCGACAGGGTGGGCAATGAGCAGTTCTTC. Protein product: CASSLDRVGNEQFF.

V usage is TRBV29-1 and J usage is TRBJ2-1; 10 bases line up with TRBD1. The length of the CDR3 is 15 residues. CDR1 and CDR2 from the germline V gene are SQVTM and ANQGSEA. Losses at the gene ends were 6 bases for V and 4 bases for J; bases not matched to a gene: 9. The CDR3 bases are TGCAGCGTGGGGACAGGGGAATCCCTATACAATGAGCAGTTCTTC. This codes for CSVGTGESLYNEQFF.

V is TRBV7-2 and J is TRBJ2-7; 7 nucleotides agree with TRBD2. With 5 bases clipped from V and 4 bases from J, the junction kept 8 bases outside the gene matches. Germline CDR1 and CDR2: SGHTA and FQGNSA. CDR3 length equals 14 residues. In DNA form, the CDR3 reads TGTGCCAGCAGCCCGGGGGAGGGCTTATACGAGCAGTACTTC. Translating gives CASSPGEGLYEQYF. The whole variable domain, remainder taken from reference TRBV7-2 and TRBJ2-7, is GAGVSQSPSNKVTEKGKDVELRCDPISGHTALYWYRQSLGQGLEFLIYFQGNSAPDKSGLPSDRFSAERTGGSVSTLTIQRTQQEDSAVYLCASSPGEGLYEQYFGPGTRLTVT.

This clone has only one observation. V usage is TRBV5-6 and J usage is TRBJ2-2; TRBD2 aligns across 8 bases. The germline V gene encodes CDR1 SGHDT and CDR2 YYEEEE. V trimming: 0 bases; J trimming: 5 bases; junction bases outside the gene matches: 9. CDR3 size: 17 residues. The DNA of the CDR3 is TGTGCCAGCAGCTTGGACCACGCCGGGACTAGGACCGGGGAGCTGTTTTTT. It specifies CASSLDHAGTRTGELFF.